This T cell receptor (beta chain) stems from a study of human CD4 T cells and Enterobacteriaceae. CFSE-low CD25+ ICOS+ proliferating activated T cells were FACS-sorted after roughly 6-7 days. Sorted memory CD4+ T cells were CFSE-labeled and cultured 2:1 with irradiated antigen-pulsed autologous monocytes. The memory gate held CD4+ cells that were not CD45RA+CCR7+CD95- naive cells, over 98% pure. Sorted cells lacked CD8+, CD14+, CD16+, CD56+, CD19+ and CD25-bright cells. This clone was observed a few times. With 5 bases removed from V and 7 bases from J, the gap between germline ends came to 21 bases. CDR1 and CDR2 from the germline V gene are MNHEY and SVGAGI. The CDR3 contains 15 residues. TCRdb's table, derived via immunoSEQ multiplex PCR, lists solely in-frame clones and lacks some. Of hundreds of clones in the sample, roughly 40% were seen once.

The material sequenced was bacteria-reactive CD4+ T cells grown in culture. Regarding subset: CFSE-low proliferating memory CD4 T cells sorted after in vitro stimulation with a heat-inactivated bacterium or M. tuberculosis lysate. The sequence derives from a human donor in good health. The chain joins TRBV6-5 to TRBJ2-7, with D unclear. The CDR3 DNA reads TGTGCCAGCAGTAGGGTCCCCCCCCGAACGCGGGAGCAGTACTTC. It yields the protein CASSRVPPRTREQYF.